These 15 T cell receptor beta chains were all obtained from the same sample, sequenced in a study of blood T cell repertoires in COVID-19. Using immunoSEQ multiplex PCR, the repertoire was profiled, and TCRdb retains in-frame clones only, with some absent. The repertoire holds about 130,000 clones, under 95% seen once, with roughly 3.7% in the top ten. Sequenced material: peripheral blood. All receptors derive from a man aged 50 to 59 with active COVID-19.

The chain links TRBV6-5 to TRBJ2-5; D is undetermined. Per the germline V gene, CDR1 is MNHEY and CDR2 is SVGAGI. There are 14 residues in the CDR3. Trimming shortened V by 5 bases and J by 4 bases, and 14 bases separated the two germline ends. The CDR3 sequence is CASSTLPQRETQYF. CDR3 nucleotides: TGTGCCAGCAGTACGCTTCCTCAGCGAGAGACCCAGTACTTC.

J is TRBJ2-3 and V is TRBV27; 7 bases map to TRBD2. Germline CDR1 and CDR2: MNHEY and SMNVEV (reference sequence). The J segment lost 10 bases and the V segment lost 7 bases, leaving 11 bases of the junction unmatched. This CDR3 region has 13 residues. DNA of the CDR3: TGTGCCAGCATCGGGCGGACTGGGGGGGCGCAGTATTTT. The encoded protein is CASIGRTGGAQYF.

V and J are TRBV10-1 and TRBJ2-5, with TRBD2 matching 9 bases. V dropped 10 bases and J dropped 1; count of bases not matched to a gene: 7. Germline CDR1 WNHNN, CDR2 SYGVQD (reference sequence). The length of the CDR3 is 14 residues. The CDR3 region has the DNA TGCGCCACCACCGGCGGGAGGGGCCAAGAGACCCAGTACTTC. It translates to CATTGGRGQETQYF.

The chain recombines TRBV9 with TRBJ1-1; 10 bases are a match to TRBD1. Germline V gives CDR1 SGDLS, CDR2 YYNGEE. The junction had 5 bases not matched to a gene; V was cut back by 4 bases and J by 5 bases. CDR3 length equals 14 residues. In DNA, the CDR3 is TGTGCCAGCAGCCCTCGACAGGGGGCGACTGAAGCTTTCTTT. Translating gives CASSPRQGATEAFF.

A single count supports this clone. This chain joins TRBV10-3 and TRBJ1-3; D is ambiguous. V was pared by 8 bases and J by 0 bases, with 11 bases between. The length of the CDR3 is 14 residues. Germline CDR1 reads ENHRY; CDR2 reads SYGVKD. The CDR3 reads CAISDFSSGNTIYF. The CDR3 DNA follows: TGTGCCATCTCGGACTTCAGCTCTGGAAACACCATATATTTT.

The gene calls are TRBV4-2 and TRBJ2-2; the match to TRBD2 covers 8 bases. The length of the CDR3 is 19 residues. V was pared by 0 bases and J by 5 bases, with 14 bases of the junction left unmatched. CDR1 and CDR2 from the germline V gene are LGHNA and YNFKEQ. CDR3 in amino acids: CASSQDRYLAGLKTGELFF. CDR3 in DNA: TGTGCCAGCAGCCAAGATAGGTACTTAGCGGGATTAAAGACCGGGGAGCTGTTTTTT.

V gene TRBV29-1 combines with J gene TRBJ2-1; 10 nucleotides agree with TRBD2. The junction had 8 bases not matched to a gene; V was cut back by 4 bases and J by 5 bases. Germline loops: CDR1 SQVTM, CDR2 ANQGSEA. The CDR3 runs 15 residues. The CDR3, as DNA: TGCAGCGTTGGCCAGAGGCTAGCGGGAGACAATGAGCAGTTCTTC. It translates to CSVGQRLAGDNEQFF.

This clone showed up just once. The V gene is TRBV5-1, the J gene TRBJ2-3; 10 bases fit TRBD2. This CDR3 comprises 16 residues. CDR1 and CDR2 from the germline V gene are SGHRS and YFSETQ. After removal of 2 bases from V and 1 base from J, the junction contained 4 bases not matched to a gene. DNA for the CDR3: TGCGCCAGCAGCTTCGACGGGACTAGCGGCACAGATACGCAGTATTTT. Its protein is CASSFDGTSGTDTQYF.

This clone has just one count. CDR3 protein: CASSLHRGLNTEAFF. CDR3 sequence (DNA): TGTGCCAGCAGCCTACACAGGGGGTTGAACACTGAAGCTTTCTTT. The chain recombines TRBV3-1 (or the pseudogene TRBV3-2) with TRBJ1-1, with 8 nucleotides matching TRBD1. CDR1 is LGHDT and CDR2 is YNNKEL in the germline V gene (reference sequence). The CDR3 consists of 15 residues. Unmatched junction bases numbered 4, after V lost 4 bases and J lost 0 bases.

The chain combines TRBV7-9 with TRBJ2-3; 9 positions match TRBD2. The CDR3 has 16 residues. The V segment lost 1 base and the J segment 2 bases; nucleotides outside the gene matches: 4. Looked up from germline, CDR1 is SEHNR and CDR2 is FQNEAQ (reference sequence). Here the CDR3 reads CASSLGAGGSTDTQYF. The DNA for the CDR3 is TGTGCCAGCAGCTTAGGAGCGGGAGGATCCACAGATACGCAGTATTTT. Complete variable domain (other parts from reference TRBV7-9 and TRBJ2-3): DTGVSQNPRHKITKRGQNVTFRCDPISEHNRLYWYRQTLGQGPEFLTYFQNEAQLEKSRLLSDRFSAERPKGSFSTLEIQRTEQGDSAMYLCASSLGAGGSTDTQYFGPGTRLTVL.

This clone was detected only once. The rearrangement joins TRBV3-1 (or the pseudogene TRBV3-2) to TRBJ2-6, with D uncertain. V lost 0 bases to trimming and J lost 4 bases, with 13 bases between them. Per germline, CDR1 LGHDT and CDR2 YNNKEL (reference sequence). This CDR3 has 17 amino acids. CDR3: CASSQEVVTSGANVLTF. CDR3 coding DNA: TGTGCCAGCAGCCAAGAGGTGGTAACTTCCGGGGCCAACGTCCTGACTTTC.

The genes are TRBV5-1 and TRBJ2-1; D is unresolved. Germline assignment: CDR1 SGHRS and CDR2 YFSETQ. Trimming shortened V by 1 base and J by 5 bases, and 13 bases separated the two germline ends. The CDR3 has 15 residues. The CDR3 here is CASSLLVGPNNEQFF. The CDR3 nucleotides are TGCGCCAGCAGCTTGTTGGTGGGCCCTAACAATGAGCAGTTCTTC.

CDR3 protein: CAWSSQNLNYGYTF. CDR3 in DNA: TGTGCCTGGAGCTCCCAGAATCTTAACTATGGCTACACCTTC. The gene calls are TRBV30 and TRBJ1-2; D unresolved. The CDR3 has 14 amino acids. Germline loops: CDR1 GTSNPN, CDR2 SVGIG (reference sequence). The V end lost 3 bases, the J end lost 1 base, and 12 bases lay between the germline ends. Together with reference TRBV30 and TRBJ1-2, the CDR3 gives the full variable domain: SQTIHQWPATLVQPVGSPLSLECTVEGTSNPNLYWYRQAAGRGLQLLFYSVGIGQISSEVPQNLSASRPQDRQFILSSKKLLLSDSGFYLCAWSSQNLNYGYTFGSGTRLTVV.

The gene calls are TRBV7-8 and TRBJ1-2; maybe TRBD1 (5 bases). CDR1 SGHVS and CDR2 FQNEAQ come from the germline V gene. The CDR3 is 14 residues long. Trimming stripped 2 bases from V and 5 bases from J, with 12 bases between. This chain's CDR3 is CASSLLRQIYGYTF. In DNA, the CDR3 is TGTGCCAGCAGCTTACTACGACAGATTTATGGCTACACCTTC.

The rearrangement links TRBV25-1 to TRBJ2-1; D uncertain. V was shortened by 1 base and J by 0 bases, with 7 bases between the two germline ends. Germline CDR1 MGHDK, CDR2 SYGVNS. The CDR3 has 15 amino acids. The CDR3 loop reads CASSEWPSSYNEQFF. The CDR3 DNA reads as TGTGCCAGCAGTGAATGGCCAAGCTCCTACAATGAGCAGTTCTTC.